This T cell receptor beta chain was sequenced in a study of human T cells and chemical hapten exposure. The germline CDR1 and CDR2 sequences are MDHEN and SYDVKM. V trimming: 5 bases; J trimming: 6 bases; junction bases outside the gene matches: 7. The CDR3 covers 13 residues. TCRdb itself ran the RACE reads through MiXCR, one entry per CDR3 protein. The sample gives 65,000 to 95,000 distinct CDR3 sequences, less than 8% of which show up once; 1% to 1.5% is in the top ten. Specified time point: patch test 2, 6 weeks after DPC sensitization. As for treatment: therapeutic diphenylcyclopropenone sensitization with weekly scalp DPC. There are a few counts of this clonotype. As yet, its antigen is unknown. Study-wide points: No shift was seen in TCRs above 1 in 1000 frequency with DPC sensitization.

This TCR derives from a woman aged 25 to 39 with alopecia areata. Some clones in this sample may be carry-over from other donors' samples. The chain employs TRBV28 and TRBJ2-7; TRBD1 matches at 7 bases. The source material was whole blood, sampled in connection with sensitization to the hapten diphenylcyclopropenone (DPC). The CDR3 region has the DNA TGTGCCAGCAGTATCAACAGGGGTTCCGAGCAGTACTTC. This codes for CASSINRGSEQYF. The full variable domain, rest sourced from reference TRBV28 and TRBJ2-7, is DVKVTQSSRYLVKRTGEKVFLECVQDMDHENMFWYRQDPGLGLRLIYFSYDVKMKEKGDIPEGYSVSREKKERFSLILESASTNQTSMYLCASSINRGSEQYFGPGTRLTVT.